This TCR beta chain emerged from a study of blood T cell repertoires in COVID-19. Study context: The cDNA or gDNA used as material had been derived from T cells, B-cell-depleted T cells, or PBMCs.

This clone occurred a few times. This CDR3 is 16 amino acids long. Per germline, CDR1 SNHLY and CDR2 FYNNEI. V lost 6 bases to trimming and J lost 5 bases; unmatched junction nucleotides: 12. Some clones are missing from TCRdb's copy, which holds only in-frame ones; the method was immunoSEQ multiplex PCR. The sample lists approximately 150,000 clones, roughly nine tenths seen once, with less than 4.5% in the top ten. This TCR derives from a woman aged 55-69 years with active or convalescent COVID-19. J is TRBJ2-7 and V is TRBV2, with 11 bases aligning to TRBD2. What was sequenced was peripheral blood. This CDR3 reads CASRASPLAGGDEQYF. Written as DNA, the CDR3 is TGTGCCAGCAGGGCCTCACCTCTAGCGGGGGGCGACGAGCAGTACTTC.